This T cell receptor (beta chain) originates from a study of vaccination effects on CD4 cells after COVID-19. The overall study: Each participant was administered two doses of either the BNT162b2 or the mRNA-1273 vaccine. Whole-study findings and limits: Pronounced clonal contraction occurred in clones induced by infection and by vaccine late after vaccination. After vaccination, spike-reactive clones in convalescents were mostly new vaccine-induced clones.

Details on this clone: Antigen: not known.

The length of the CDR3 is 14 residues. The V end was cut by 1 base, the J end by 10 bases, with 14 bases between. CDR1 is LGHNA, CDR2 YNFKEQ, per germline. Repertoires were generated with immunoSEQ multiplex PCR, while TCRdb's copy carries only in-frame clones and drops some. The sample shows fewer than 25,000 clones, roughly four fifths of them seen only once. Under the ViraFEST assay, PBMC were stimulated with viral peptide pools so that antigen-specific CD4+ T cells expanded. Sequencing was performed afterwards. Once cultured for roughly nine days, the cells underwent separation to obtain CD4+ T cells. It was between March and December 2020 that the person had a SARS-CoV-2 infection confirmed by PCR.

The sample consisted of CD4+ T cells from PBMCs cultured with SARS-CoV-2 spike peptides, taken before COVID-19 vaccination. This chain joins TRBV4-2 and TRBJ2-1, with a tentative D call TRBD1 (6 bases). The receptor was derived from a human donor who had a prior SARS-CoV-2 infection. The CDR3 sequence: CASSQVLGAAEQFF. CDR3 DNA: TGTGCCAGCAGCCAAGTCTTGGGGGCGGCCGAGCAGTTCTTC.